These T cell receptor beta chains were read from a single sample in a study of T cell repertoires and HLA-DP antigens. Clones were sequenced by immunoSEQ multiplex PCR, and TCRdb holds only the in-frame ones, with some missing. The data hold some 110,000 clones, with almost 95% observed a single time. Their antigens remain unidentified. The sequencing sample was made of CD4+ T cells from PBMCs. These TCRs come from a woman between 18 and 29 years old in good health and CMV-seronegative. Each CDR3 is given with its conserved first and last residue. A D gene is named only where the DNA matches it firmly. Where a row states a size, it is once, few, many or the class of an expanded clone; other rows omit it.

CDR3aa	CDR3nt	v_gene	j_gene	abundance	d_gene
CASILFKTGYGYTF	TGTGCCAGCATCTTATTCAAGACAGGGTATGGCTACACCTTC	TRBV5-8	TRBJ1-2	-	TRBD1
CSVGWPQGFF	TGCAGCGTTGGGTGGCCCCAGGGGTTCTTC	TRBV29-1	TRBJ2-1	-	-
CASSLGLDSRSGANVLTF	TGTGCCAGCAGCTTGGGGCTGGACAGCCGCTCTGGGGCCAACGTCCTGACTTTC	TRBV5-6	TRBJ2-6	-	-
CASSMIGSRGTEAFF	TGTGCCAGTAGTATGATTGGGTCTCGGGGCACTGAAGCTTTCTTT	TRBV19	TRBJ1-1	-	-
CASSPPSIRQNTGELFF	TGTGCCAGCTCACCCCCTTCAATCCGACAGAACACCGGGGAGCTGTTTTTT	TRBV18	TRBJ2-2	-	-
CASSLGRSTDTQYF	TGTGCCAGCAGCTTAGGTCGTAGCACAGATACGCAGTATTTT	TRBV11-2	TRBJ2-3	-	-
CASSLRGGYTF	TGTGCCAGCAGTTTGCGGGGTGGCTACACCTTC	TRBV28	TRBJ1-2	-	-
CASSLVGTAGDTQYF	TGTGCCAGCAGCTTAGTGGGCACGGCGGGAGATACGCAGTATTTT	TRBV7-2	TRBJ2-3	-	-
CASSVVPSGGIHEQFF	TGTGCCAGCAGCGTAGTCCCTAGCGGGGGAATCCATGAGCAGTTCTTC	TRBV9	TRBJ2-1	once	TRBD2
CASSNGQGGRETQYF	TGCGCCAGCAGCAACGGACAGGGAGGGCGAGAGACCCAGTACTTC	TRBV5-1	TRBJ2-5	-	-
CASRGSNSGANVLTF	TGTGCCAGCAGGGGGTCGAACTCTGGGGCCAACGTCCTGACTTTC	TRBV6-5	TRBJ2-6	-	-
CASSPPGRYGSYEQYF	TGTGCCAGCTCACCACCTGGGCGGTACGGATCCTACGAGCAGTACTTC	TRBV18	TRBJ2-7	-	-
CASSYPLGPDTQYF	TGTGCCAGCAGCTACCCACTGGGCCCAGATACGCAGTATTTT	TRBV5-4	TRBJ2-3	-	-
CASSEGTGGNTEAFF	TGTGCCAGCAGTGAGGGCACAGGGGGGAACACTGAAGCTTTCTTT	TRBV6-4	TRBJ1-1	-	TRBD1
CASSLFFSDTVVRGRYQETQYF	TGTGCCAGCAGTTTATTTTTCAGCGACACCGTAGTCAGGGGCCGGTACCAAGAGACCCAGTACTTC	TRBV28	TRBJ2-5	-	-
CASSLAGGAKNTEAFF	TGTGCCAGCAGTTTAGCGGGAGGGGCAAAGAACACTGAAGCTTTCTTT	TRBV28	TRBJ1-1	once	-
CASSQVPRYTGELFF	TGCGCCAGCAGCCAAGTCCCAAGATACACCGGGGAGCTGTTTTTT	TRBV4-1	TRBJ2-2	-	-
CAISVQSNQPQHF	TGTGCCATCAGTGTACAGAGCAATCAGCCCCAGCATTTT	TRBV10-3	TRBJ1-5	-	-
CASSHSGTNTHTEAFF	TGTGCCAGCAGCCATTCCGGGACAAATACTCACACTGAAGCTTTCTTT	TRBV11-2	TRBJ1-1	-	-
CASSPFNSGTQYF	TGTGCCAGCAGCCCCTTTAACTCGGGGACCCAGTACTTC	TRBV27	TRBJ2-5	-	-
CASSLGRQSYNEQFF	TGTGCCAGCAGTTTAGGCCGACAATCCTACAATGAGCAGTTCTTC	TRBV27	TRBJ2-1	once	-
CASSLTSPSGSGNEQFF	TGTGCCAGCAGTTTAACCTCGCCTAGCGGGAGTGGGAATGAGCAGTTCTTC	TRBV28	TRBJ2-1	once	TRBD2
CASSLLRGGLAGNTIYF	TGCGCCAGCAGCCTCCTACGCGGGGGGCTTGCTGGAAACACCATATATTTT	TRBV4-1	TRBJ1-3	-	-
CASSLEGPISQYF	TGTGCCAGCAGCTTAGAAGGGCCCATCTCGCAGTATTTT	TRBV7-9	TRBJ2-3	-	-
CASSPAPGVGTIYF	TGTGCCAGCAGTCCCGCTCCAGGGGTGGGCACCATATATTTT	TRBV27	TRBJ1-3	-	-
CASSIGTGGSEQYF	TGTGCCAGTAGTATTGGGACAGGGGGGTCCGAGCAGTACTTC	TRBV19	TRBJ2-7	-	TRBD1